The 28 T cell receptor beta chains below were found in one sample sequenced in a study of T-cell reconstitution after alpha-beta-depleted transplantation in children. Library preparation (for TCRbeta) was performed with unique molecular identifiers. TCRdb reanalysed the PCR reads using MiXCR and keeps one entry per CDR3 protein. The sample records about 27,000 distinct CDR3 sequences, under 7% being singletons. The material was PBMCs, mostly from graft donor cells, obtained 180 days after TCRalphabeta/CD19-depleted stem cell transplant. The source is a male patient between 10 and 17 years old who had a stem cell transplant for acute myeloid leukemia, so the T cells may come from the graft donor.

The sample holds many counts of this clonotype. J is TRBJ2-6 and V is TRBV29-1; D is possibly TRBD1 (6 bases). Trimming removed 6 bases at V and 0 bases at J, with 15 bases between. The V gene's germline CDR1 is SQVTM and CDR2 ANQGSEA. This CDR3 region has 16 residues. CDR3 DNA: TGCAGCGTGGTCCCGGGACAAGGCTCTGGGGCCAACGTCCTGACTTTC. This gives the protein CSVVPGQGSGANVLTF.

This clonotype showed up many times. The CDR3 loop reads CASSPRSEYDEKLFF. The CDR3 nucleotides are TGTGCCAGCTCACCACGGTCAGAGTATGATGAAAAACTGTTTTTT. The gene calls are TRBV18 and TRBJ1-4; D is uncertain. Germline CDR1 reads KGHSH; CDR2 reads LQKENI. Trimming shortened V by 1 base and J by 6 bases, and 12 bases separated the two germline ends. CDR3 length equals 15 residues.

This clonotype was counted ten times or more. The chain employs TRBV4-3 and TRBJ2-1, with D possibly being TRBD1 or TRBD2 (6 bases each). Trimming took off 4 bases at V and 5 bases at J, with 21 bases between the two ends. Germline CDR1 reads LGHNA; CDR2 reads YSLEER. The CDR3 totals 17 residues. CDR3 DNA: TGCGCCAGCAGCCTCGGGGGTGTTGGGGGCGGGAACAATGAGCAGTTCTTC. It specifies CASSLGGVGGGNNEQFF.

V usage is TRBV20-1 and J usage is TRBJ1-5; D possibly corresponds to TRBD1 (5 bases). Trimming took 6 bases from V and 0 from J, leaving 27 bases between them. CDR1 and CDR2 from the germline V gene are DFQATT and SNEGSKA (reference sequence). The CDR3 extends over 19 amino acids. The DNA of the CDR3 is TGCAGTGCCCAAGGTCGGGGCAGCGGCGGGTTCTATAGCAATCAGCCCCAGCATTTT. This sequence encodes CSAQGRGSGGFYSNQPQHF.

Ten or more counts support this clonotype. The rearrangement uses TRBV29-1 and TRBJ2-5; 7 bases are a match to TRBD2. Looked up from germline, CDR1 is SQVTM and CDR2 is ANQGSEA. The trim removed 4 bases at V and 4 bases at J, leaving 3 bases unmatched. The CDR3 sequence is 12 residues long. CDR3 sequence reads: CSVVASGETQYF. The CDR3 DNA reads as TGCAGCGTTGTGGCTAGCGGAGAGACCCAGTACTTC.

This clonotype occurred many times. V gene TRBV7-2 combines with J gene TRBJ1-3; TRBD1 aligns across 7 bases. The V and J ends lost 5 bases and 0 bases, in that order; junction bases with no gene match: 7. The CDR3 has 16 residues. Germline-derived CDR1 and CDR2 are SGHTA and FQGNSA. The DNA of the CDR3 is TGTGCCAGCAGCGAACACCAGGGGGTCTCTGGAAACACCATATATTTT. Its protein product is CASSEHQGVSGNTIYF.

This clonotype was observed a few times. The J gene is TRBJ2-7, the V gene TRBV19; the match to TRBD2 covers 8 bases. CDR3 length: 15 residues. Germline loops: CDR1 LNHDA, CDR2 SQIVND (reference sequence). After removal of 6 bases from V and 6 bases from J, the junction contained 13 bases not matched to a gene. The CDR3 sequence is CASSGTIPGLGEQYF. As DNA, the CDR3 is TGTGCCAGTAGCGGAACAATACCGGGACTAGGCGAGCAGTACTTC.

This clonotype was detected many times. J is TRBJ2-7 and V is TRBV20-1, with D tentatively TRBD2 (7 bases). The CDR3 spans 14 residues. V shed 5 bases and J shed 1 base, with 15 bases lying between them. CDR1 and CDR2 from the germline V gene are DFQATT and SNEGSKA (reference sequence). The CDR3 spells CSAPKGGGSYEQYF. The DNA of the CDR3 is TGCAGTGCTCCTAAAGGGGGAGGGTCCTACGAGCAGTACTTC.

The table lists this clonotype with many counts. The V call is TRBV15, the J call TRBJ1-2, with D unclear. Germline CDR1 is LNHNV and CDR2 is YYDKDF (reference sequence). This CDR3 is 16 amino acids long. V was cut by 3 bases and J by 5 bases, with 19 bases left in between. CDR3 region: CATSSSPSWTGYGYTF. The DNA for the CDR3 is TGTGCCACCAGCAGCTCTCCGTCGTGGACGGGTTATGGCTACACCTTC.

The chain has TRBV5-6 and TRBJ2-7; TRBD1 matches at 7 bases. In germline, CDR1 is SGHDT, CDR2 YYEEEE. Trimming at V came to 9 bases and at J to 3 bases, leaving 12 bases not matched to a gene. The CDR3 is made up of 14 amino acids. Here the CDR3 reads CAMAAGTVFYEQYF. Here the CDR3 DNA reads TGTGCCATGGCCGCCGGGACAGTCTTCTACGAGCAGTACTTC.

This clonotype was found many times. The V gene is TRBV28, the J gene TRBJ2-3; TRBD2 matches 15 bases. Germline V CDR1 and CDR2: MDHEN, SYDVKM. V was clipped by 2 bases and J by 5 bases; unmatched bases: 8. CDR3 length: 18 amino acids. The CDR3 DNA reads TGTGCCAGCAGTTTAGTAGGACTAGCGGGGGGGCCGAAAGATACGCAGTATTTT. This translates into CASSLVGLAGGPKDTQYF.

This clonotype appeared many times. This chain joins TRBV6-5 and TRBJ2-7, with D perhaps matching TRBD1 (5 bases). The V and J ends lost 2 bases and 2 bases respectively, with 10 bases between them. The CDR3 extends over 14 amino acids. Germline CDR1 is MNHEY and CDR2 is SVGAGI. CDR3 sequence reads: CASSYGQQAYEQYF. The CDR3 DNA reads TGTGCCAGCAGTTACGGCCAACAGGCCTACGAGCAGTACTTC.

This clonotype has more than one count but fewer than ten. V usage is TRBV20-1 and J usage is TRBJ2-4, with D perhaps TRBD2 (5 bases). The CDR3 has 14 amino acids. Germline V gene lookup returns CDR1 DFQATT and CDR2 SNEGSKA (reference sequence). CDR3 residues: CSRGEGQAKNIQYF. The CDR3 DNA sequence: TGCAGCCGCGGAGAGGGCCAAGCCAAAAACATTCAGTACTTC.

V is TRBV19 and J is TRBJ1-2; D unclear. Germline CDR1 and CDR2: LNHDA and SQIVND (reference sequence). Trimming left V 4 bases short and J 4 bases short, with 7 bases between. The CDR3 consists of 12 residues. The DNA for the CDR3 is TGTGCCAGTAGTAGAACAGCCTATGGCTACACCTTC. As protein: CASSRTAYGYTF.

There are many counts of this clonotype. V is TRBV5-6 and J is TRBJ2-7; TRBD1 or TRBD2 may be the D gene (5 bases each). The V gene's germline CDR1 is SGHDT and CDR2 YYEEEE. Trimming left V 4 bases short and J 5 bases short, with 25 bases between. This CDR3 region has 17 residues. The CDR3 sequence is CASSLERDGDWGNEQYF. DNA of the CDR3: TGTGCCAGCAGCCTGGAACGAGACGGGGATTGGGGGAACGAGCAGTACTTC.

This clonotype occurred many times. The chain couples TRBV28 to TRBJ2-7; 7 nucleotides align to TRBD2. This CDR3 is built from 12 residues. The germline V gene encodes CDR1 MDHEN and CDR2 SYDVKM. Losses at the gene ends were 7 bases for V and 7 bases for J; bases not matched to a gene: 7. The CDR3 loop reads CASTGLVWEQYF. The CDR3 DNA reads TGTGCCAGCACCGGACTAGTTTGGGAGCAGTACTTC.

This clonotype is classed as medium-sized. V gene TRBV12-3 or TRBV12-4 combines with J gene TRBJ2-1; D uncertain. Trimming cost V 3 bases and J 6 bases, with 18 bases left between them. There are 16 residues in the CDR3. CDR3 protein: CASSFSARSTINEQFF. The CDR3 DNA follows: TGTGCCAGCAGTTTTAGTGCAAGGAGCACCATCAATGAGCAGTTCTTC.

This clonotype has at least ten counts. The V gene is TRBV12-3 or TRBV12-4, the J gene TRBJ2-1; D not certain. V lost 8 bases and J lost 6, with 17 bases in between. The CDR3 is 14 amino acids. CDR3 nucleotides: TGTGCCAGCTTGCCTAGAAGAGCCGGCAATGAGCAGTTCTTC. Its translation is CASLPRRAGNEQFF.

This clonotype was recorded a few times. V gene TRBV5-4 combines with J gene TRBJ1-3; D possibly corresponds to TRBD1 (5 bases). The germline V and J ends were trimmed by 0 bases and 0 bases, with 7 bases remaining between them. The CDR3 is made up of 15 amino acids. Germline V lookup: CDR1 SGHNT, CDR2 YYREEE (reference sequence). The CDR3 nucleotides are TGTGCCAGCAGCTTGGACAGGATCTCTGGAAACACCATATATTTT. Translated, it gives CASSLDRISGNTIYF. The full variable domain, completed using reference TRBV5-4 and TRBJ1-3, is ETGVTQSPTHLIKTRGQQVTLRCSSQSGHNTVSWYQQALGQGPQFIFQYYREEENGRGNFPPRFSGLQFPNYSSELNVNALELDDSALYLCASSLDRISGNTIYFGEGSWLTVV.

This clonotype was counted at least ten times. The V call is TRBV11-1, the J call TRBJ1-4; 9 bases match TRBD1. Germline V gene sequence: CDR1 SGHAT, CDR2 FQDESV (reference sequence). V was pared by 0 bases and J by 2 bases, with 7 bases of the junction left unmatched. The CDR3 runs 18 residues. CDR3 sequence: CASSLALQGARTNEKLFF. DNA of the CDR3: TGTGCCAGCAGCTTAGCACTACAGGGGGCGAGGACTAATGAAAAACTGTTTTTT.

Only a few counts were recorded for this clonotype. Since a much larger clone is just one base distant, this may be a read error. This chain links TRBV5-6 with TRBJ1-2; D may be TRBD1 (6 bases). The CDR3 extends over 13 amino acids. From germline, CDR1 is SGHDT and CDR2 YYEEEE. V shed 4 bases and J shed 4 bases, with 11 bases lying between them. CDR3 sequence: CASSLGGGYGYTF. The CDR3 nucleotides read TGTGCCAGCAGCCTCGGGGGCGGCTATGGCTACACCTTC. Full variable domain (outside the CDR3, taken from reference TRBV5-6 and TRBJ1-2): DAGVTQSPTHLIKTRGQQVTLRCSPKSGHDTVSWYQQALGQGPQFIFQYYEEEERQRGNFPDRFSGHQFPNYSSELNVNALLLGDSALYLCASSLGGGYGYTFGSGTRLTVV.

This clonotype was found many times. DNA for the CDR3: TGTGCCAGCAGTTTAAGGGGAGCGGGAGGTGAGTTCTTC. It yields the protein CASSLRGAGGEFF. This chain connects TRBV12-3 or TRBV12-4 to TRBJ2-1; TRBD2 agrees at 9 bases. This CDR3 is 13 amino acids long. J lost 14 bases, V lost 2 bases, and 7 bases had no gene match.

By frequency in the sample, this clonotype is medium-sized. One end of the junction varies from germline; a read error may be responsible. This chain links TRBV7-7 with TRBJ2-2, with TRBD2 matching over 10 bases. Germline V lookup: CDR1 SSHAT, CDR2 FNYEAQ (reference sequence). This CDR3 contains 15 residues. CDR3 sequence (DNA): TGTGCTAGCAGAGGACTAGCGGAAAACACCGGGGAGCTGTTTTTT. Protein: CASRGLAENTGELFF.

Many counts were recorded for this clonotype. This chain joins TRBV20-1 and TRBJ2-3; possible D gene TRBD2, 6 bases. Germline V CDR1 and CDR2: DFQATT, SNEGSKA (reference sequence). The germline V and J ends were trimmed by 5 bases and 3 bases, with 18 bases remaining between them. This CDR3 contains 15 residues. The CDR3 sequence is CSAALEREETDTQYF. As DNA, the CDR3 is TGCAGTGCTGCCTTGGAAAGGGAGGAAACAGATACGCAGTATTTT.

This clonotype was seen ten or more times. The CDR3, as DNA: TGTGCCACCTCTCAAGCCGCGAACACCGGGGAGCTGTTTTTT. The encoded protein is CATSQAANTGELFF. The chain couples TRBV7-9 to TRBJ2-2; no reliable D call. Trimming shortened V by 10 bases and J by 0 bases, and 12 bases separated the two germline ends. Germline V CDR1 and CDR2: SEHNR, FQNEAQ (reference sequence). The CDR3 consists of 14 residues.

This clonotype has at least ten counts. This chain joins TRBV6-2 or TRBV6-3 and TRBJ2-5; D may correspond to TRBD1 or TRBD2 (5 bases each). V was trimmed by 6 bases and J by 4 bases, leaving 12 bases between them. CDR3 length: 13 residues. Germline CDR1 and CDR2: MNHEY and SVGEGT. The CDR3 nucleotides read TGTGCCAGCAGACCAACCGGGACAGAGACCCAGTACTTC. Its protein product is CASRPTGTETQYF.

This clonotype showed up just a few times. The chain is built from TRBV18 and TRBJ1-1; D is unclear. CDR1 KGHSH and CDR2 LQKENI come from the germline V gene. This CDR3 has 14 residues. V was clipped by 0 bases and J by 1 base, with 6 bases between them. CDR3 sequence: CASSPPVGNTEAFF. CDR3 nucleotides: TGTGCCAGCTCACCACCGGTGGGGAACACTGAAGCTTTCTTT.

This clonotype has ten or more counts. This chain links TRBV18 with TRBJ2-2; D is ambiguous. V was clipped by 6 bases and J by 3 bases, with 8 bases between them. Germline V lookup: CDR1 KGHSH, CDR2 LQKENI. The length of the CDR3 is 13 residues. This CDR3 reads CASSPMDTGELFF. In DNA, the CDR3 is TGTGCCAGCTCCCCGATGGACACCGGGGAGCTGTTTTTT.